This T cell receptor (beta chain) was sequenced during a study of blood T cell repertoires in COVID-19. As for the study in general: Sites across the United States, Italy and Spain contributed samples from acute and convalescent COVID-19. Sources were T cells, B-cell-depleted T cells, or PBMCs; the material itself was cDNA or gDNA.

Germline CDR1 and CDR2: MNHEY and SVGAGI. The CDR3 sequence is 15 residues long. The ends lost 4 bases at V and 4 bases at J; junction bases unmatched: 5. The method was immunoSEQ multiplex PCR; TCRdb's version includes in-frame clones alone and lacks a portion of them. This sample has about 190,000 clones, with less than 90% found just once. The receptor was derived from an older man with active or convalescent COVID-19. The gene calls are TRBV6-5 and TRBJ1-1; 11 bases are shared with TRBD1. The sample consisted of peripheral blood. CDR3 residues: CASSSPGQGVTEAFF. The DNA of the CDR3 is TGTGCCAGCAGTTCCCCGGGACAGGGGGTCACTGAAGCTTTCTTT.